This record concerns one TCR beta chain sequence. Its target is not known. This entry comes from a study of human T cells and chemical hapten exposure. Study details: A 2 cm by 2 cm inner upper arm patch received 2% DPC for sensitization. Study observations and caveats: TCRs above 1 in 1000 frequency did not change with DPC sensitization. Versus controls, expanded TCRs had significantly more large CDR3 similarity clusters.

Time point indicated: patch test 3, about 24 weeks after DPC sensitization. Treatment here: therapeutic diphenylcyclopropenone sensitization with weekly scalp DPC. Sequencing started from total RNA isolated from unfractionated whole blood. TCRdb reprocessed the RACE reads via MiXCR and lists one record per CDR3 protein. The sample lists about 160,000 distinct CDR3 sequences, about 30% occurring once. The receptor's source is a woman under 30 with alopecia areata. Some clones in this sample may be carry-over from other donors' samples. The source was whole blood, collected in connection with sensitization to the hapten diphenylcyclopropenone (DPC).

CDR3 in amino acids: CASSPGFKAFF. CDR3 in DNA: TGTGCCAGCAGTCCGGGATTTAAAGCTTTCTTT. V and J are TRBV12-3 or TRBV12-4 and TRBJ1-1; D unclear. V lost 5 bases and J lost 9, with 10 bases in between. CDR3 length: 11 residues.